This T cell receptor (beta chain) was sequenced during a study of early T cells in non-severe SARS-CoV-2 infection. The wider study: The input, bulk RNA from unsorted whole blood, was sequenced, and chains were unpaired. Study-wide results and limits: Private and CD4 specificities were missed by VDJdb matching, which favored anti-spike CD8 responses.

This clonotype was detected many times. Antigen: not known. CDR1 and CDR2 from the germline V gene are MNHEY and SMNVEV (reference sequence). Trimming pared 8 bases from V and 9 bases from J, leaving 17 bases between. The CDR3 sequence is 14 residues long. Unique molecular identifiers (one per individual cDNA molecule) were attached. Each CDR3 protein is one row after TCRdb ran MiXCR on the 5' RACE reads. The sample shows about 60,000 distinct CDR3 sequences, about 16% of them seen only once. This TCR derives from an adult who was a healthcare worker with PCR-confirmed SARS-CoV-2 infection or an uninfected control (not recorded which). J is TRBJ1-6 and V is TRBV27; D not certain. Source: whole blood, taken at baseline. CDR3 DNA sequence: TGTGCCAGCGCGTTGGACCTTTTCTTTTCACCCCTCCACTTT. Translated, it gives CASALDLFFSPLHF.